This T cell receptor (beta chain) was recorded in a study of blood T cell repertoires in COVID-19. Study-wide context: Both acute and convalescent COVID-19 samples were obtained from the United States, Italy and Spain. Sources were T cells, B-cell-depleted T cells, or PBMCs; the material itself was cDNA or gDNA.

Germline V gene sequence: CDR1 MDHEN, CDR2 SYDVKM. The CDR3 loop spans 15 amino acids. V was pared by 3 bases and J by 6 bases, with 14 bases between. How the authors handled the data: The assay estimated nucleated cells by amplifying reference gene primers. Assay: immunoSEQ multiplex PCR; the TCRdb copy retains only in-frame clones and omits some. D and trimming come from the DNA, and the V and J calls and clone size come from that table. The repertoire has about 220,000 clones, 70% to 85% of them found once; the top ten carry roughly a tenth. Sequenced: peripheral blood. The chain couples TRBV28 to TRBJ2-2; D gene uncertain. This sequence originates from a middle-aged man with active or convalescent COVID-19. CDR3 protein: CASSFQVYLAGELFF. CDR3 DNA sequence: TGTGCCAGCAGTTTCCAAGTTTACTTAGCCGGGGAGCTGTTTTTT.